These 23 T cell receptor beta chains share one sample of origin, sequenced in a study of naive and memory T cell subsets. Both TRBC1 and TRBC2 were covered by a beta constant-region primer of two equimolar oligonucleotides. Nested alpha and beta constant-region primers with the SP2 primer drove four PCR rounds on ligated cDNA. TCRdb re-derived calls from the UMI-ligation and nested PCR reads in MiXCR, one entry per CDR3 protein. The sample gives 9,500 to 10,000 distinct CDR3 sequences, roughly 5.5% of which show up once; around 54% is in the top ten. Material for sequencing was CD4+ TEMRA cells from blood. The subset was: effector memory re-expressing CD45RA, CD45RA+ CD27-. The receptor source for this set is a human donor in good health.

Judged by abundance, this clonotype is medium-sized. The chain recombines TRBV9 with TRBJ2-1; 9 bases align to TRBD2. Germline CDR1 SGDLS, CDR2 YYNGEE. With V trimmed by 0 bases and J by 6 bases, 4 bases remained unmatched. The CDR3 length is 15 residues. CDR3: CASSVEVAGVNEQFF. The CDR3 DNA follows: TGTGCCAGCAGCGTAGAGGTAGCGGGGGTCAATGAGCAGTTCTTC.

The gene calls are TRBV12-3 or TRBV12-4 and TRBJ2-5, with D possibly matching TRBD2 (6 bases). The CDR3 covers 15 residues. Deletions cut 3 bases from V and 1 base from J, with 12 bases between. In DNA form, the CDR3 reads TGTGCCAGCAGTTTGAGGGGAGGTACCCAAGAGACCCAGTACTTC. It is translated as CASSLRGGTQETQYF.

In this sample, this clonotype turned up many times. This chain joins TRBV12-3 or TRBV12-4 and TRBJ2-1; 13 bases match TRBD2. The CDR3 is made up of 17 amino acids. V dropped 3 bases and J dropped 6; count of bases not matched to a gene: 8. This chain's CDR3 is CASSLTSGRTGGNEQFF. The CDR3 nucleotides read TGTGCCAGCAGTTTGACTAGCGGGAGGACAGGTGGCAATGAGCAGTTCTTC.

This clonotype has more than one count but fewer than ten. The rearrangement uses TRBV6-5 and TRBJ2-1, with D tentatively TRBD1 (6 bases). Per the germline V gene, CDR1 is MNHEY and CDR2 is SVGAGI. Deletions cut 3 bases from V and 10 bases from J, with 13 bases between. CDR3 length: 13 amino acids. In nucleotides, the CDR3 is TGTGCCAGCAGTTATGACCAAAGGGGGGAGCAGTTCTTC. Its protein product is CASSYDQRGEQFF.

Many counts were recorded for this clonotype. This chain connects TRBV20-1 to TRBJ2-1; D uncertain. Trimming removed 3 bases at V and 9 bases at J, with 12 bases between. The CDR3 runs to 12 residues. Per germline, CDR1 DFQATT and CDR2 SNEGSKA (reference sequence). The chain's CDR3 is CSASPAWGEQFF. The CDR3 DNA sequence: TGCAGTGCTAGTCCAGCGTGGGGTGAGCAGTTCTTC.

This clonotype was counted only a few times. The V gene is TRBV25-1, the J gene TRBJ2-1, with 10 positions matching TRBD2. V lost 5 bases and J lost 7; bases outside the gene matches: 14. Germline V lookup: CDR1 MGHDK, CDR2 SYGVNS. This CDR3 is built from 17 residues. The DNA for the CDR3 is TGTGCCAGCAGTCCCCTACGGGGAGCGGGAGGGCCGAATGAGCAGTTCTTC. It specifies CASSPLRGAGGPNEQFF.

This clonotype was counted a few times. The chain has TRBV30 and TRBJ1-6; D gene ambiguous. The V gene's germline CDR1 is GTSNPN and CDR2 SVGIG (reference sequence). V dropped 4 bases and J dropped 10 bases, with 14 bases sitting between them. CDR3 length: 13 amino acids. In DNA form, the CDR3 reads TGTGCCTGGACTCTACGGCCCGACTCACCCCTCCACTTT. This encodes CAWTLRPDSPLHF.

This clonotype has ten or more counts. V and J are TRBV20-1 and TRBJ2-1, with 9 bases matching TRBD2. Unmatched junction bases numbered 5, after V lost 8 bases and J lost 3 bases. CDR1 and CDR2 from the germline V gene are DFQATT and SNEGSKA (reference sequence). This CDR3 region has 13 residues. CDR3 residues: CSHSSGVYNEQFF. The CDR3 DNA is TGCAGTCACTCTAGCGGGGTCTACAATGAGCAGTTCTTC.

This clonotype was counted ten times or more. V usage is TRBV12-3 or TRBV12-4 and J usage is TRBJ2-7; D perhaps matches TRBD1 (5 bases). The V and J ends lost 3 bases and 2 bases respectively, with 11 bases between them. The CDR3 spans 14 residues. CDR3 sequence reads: CASSLGQGTYEQYF. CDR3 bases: TGTGCCAGCAGTTTGGGGCAGGGCACCTACGAGCAGTACTTC.

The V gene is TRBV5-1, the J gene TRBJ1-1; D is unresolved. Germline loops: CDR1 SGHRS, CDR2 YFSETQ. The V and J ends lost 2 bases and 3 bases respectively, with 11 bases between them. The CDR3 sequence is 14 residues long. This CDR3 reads CASSFSDWYTEAFF. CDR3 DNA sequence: TGCGCCAGCAGCTTTTCGGATTGGTACACTGAAGCTTTCTTT. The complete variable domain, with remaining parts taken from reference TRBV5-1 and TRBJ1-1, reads KAGVTQTPRYLIKTRGQQVTLSCSPISGHRSVSWYQQTPGQGLQFLFEYFSETQRNKGNFPGRFSGRQFSNSRSEMNVSTLELGDSALYLCASSFSDWYTEAFFGQGTRLTVV.

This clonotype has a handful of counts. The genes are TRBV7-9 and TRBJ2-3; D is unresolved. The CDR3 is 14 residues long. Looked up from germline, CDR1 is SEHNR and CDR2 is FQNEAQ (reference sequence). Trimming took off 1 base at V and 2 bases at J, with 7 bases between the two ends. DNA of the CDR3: TGTGCCAGCAGCTTAGTGGGCATCACAGATACGCAGTATTTT. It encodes CASSLVGITDTQYF.

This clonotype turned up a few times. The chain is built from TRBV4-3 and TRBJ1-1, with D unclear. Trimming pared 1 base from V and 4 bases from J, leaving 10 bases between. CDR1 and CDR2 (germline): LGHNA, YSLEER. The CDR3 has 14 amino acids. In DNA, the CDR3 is TGCGCCAGCAGCCAAGCGGCGGTAACCACTGAAGCTTTCTTT. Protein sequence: CASSQAAVTTEAFF.

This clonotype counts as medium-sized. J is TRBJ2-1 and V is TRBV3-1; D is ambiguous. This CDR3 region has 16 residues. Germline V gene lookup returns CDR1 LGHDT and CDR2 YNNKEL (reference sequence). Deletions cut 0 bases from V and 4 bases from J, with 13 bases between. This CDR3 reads CASSQDGILGYNEQFF. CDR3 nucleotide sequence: TGTGCCAGCAGCCAAGATGGGATTCTTGGGTACAATGAGCAGTTCTTC.

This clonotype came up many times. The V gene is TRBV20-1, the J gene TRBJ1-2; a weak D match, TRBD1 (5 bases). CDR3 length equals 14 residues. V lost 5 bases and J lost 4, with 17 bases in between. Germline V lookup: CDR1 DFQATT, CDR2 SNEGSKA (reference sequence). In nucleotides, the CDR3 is TGCAGTGCTCCCCCCCCGCAGGGCGGCTATGGCTACACCTTC. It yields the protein CSAPPPQGGYGYTF.

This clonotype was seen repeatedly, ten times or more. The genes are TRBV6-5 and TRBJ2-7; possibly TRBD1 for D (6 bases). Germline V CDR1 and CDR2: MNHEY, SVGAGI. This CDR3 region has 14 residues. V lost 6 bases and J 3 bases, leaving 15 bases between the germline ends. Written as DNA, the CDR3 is TGTGCCAGCAGCCAGTACACAGGGAGCTACGAGCAGTACTTC. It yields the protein CASSQYTGSYEQYF.

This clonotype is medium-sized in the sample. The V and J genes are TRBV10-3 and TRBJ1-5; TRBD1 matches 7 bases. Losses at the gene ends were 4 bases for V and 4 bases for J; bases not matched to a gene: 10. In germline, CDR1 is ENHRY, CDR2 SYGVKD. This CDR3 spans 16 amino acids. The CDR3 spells CAISGSTGTGNQPQHF. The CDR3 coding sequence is TGTGCCATCAGTGGCTCGACAGGGACCGGAAATCAGCCCCAGCATTTT.

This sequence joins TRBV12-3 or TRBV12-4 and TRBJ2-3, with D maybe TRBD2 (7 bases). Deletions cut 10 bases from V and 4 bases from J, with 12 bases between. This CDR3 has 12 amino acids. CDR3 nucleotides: TGTGCCACCCGAGGGGGGGCAGATACGCAGTATTTT. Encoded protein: CATRGGADTQYF.

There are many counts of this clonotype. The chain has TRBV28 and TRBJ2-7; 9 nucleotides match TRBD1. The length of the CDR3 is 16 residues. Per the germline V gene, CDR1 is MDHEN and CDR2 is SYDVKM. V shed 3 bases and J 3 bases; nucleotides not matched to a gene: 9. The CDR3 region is CASSFSQGQGHYEQYF. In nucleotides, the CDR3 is TGTGCCAGCAGTTTCTCACAGGGACAGGGCCACTACGAGCAGTACTTC.

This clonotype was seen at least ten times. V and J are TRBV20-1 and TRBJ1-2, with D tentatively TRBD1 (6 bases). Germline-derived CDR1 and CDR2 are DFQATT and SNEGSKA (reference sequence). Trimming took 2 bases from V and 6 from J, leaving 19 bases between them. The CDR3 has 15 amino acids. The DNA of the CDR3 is TGCAGTGCTAGACCCAAACCGACAGGCTCTGATGGCTACACCTTC. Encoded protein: CSARPKPTGSDGYTF.

This CDR3 is CASSRDRKHNYGYTF. The CDR3, as DNA: TGTGCCAGCAGCCGGGACAGGAAACATAACTATGGCTACACCTTC. This chain connects TRBV12-3 or TRBV12-4 to TRBJ1-2, with 8 bases that match TRBD1. The CDR3 is 15 amino acids. Unmatched junction bases numbered 7, after V lost 6 bases and J lost 1 base.

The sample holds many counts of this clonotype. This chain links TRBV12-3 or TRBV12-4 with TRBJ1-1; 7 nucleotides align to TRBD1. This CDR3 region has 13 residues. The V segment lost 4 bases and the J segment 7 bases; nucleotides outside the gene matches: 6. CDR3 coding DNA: TGTGCCAGCAGTTCGGGACAGCAATTTGAAGCTTTCTTT. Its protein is CASSSGQQFEAFF.

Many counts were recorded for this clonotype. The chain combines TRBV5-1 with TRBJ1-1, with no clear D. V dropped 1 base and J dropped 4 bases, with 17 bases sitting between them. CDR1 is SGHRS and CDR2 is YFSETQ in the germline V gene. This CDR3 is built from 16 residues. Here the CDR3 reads CASSLWADTYGTEAFF. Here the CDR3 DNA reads TGCGCCAGCAGCTTGTGGGCAGACACGTATGGCACTGAAGCTTTCTTT.

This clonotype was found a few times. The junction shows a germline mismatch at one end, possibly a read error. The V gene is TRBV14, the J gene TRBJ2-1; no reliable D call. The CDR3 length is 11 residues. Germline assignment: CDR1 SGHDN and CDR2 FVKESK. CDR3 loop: CASSQVGLTIF. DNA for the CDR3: TGTGCCAGCAGCCAAGTCGGTTTGACAATCTTC.